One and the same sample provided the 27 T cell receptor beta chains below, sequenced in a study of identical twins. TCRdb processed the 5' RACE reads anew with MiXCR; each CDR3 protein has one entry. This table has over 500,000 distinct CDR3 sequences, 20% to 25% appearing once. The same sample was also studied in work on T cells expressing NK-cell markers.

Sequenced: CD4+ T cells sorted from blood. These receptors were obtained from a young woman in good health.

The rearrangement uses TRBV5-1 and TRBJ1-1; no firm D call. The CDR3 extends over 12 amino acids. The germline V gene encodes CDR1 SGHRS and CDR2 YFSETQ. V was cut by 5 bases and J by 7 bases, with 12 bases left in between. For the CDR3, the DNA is TGCGCCAGCAGGGAGGCGATCGGTGAAGCTTTCTTT. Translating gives CASREAIGEAFF.

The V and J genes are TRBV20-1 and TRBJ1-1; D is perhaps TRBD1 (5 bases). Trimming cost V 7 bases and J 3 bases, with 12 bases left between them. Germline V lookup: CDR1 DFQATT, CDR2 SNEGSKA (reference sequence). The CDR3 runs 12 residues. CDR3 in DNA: TGCAGTGTGGGACCCCCGGACACTGAAGCTTTCTTT. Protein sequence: CSVGPPDTEAFF.

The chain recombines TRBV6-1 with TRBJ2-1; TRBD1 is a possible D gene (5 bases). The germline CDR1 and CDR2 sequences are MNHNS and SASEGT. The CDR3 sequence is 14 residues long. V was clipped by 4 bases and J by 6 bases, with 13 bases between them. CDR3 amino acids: CASSAQGRGNEQFF. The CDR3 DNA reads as TGTGCCAGCAGTGCGCAGGGTCGTGGCAATGAGCAGTTCTTC.

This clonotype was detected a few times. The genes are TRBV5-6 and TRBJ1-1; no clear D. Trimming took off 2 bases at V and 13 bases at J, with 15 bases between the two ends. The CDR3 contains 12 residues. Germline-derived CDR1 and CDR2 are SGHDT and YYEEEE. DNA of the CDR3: TGTGCCAGCAGCTTATTCATGACCGGGGTTTTCTTT. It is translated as CASSLFMTGVFF.

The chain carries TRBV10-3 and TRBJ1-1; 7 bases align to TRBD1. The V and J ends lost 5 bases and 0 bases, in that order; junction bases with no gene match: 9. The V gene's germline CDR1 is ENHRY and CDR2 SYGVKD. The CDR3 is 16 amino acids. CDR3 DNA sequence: TGTGCCATCAGTTACACCCTCGGGACAGTGAACACTGAAGCTTTCTTT. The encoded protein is CAISYTLGTVNTEAFF.

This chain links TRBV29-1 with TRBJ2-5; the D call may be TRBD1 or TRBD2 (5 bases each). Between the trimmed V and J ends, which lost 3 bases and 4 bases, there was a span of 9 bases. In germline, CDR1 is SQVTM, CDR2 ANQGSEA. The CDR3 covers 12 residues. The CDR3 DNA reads TGCAGCGTTGAGGGGGTTGGAGAGACCCAGTACTTC. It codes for CSVEGVGETQYF.

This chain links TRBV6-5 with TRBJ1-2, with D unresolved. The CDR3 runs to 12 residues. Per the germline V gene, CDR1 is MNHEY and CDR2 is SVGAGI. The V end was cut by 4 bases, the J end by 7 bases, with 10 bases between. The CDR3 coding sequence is TGTGCCAGCAGTTCGACGATGGGTGGCTACACCTTC. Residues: CASSSTMGGYTF.

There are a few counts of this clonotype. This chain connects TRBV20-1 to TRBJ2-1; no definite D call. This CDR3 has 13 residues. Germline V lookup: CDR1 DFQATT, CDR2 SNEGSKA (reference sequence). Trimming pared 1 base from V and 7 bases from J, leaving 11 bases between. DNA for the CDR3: TGCAGTGCTAGAGGTCCTAGTCGGAATGAGCAGTTCTTC. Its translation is CSARGPSRNEQFF.

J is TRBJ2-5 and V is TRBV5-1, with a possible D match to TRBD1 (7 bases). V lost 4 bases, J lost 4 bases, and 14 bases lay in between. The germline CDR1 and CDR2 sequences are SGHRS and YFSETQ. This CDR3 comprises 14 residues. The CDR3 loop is CASSGRTGAETQYF. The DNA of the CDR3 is TGCGCCAGCAGCGGGAGGACAGGAGCAGAGACCCAGTACTTC.

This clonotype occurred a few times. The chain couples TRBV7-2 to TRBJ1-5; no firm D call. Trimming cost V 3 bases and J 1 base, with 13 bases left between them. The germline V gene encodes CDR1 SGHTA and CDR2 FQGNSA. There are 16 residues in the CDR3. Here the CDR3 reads CASSLSRAGSNQPQHF. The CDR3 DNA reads TGTGCCAGCAGCTTGTCCCGGGCTGGGAGCAATCAGCCCCAGCATTTT.

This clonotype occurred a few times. The CDR3 DNA is TGTGCCATCAGTGTCGGGGATGAGCAGTTCTTC. Its protein product is CAISVGDEQFF. The rearrangement links TRBV10-3 to TRBJ2-1; D is possibly TRBD2 (5 bases). The CDR3 contains 11 residues. CDR1 and CDR2 (germline): ENHRY, SYGVKD. Trimming removed 4 bases at V and 8 bases at J, with 6 bases between.

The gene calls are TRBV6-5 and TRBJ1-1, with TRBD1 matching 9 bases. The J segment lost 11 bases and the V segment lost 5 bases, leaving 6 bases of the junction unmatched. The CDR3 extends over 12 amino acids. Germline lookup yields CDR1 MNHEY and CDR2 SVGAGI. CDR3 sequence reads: CASSTRDRAAFF. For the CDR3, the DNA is TGTGCCAGCAGTACCCGGGACAGGGCTGCTTTCTTT.

CDR3 sequence: CASSHPRTSGETQYF. The CDR3 bases are TGTGCCAGCAGCCACCCCCGGACTAGTGGGGAGACCCAGTACTTC. V and J are TRBV2 and TRBJ2-5, with 7 bases lining up with TRBD2. The CDR3 consists of 15 residues. Germline V gives CDR1 SNHLY, CDR2 FYNNEI. V trimming: 6 bases; J trimming: 5 bases; junction bases outside the gene matches: 12. The variable domain in full, with the rest retrieved from reference TRBV2 and TRBJ2-5, is EPEVTQTPSHQVTQMGQEVILRCVPISNHLYFYWYRQILGQKVEFLVSFYNNEISEKSEIFDDQFSVERPDGSNFTLKIRSTKLEDSAMYFCASSHPRTSGETQYFGPGTRLLVL.

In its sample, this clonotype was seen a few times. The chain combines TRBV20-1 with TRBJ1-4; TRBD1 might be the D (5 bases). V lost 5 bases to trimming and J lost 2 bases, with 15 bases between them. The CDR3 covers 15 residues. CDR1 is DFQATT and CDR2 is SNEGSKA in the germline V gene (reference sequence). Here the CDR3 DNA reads TGCAGTGCTGGAGGACCCAGGGAGACTAATGAAAAACTGTTTTTT. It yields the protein CSAGGPRETNEKLFF.

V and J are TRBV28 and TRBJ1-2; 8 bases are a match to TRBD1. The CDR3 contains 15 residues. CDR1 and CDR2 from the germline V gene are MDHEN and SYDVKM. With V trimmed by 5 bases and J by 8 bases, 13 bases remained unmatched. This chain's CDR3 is CASSPPFQGAGGYTF. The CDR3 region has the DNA TGTGCCAGCAGTCCCCCATTCCAGGGGGCGGGGGGCTACACCTTC.

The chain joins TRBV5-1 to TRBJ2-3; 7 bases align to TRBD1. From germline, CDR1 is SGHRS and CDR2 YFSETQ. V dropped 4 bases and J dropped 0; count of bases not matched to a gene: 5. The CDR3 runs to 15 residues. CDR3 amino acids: CASSPWTGSTDTQYF. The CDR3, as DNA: TGCGCCAGCAGCCCTTGGACAGGTAGCACAGATACGCAGTATTTT.

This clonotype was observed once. CDR3 protein: CASSLGQAVSYEQYF. Written as DNA, the CDR3 is TGTGCCAGCAGCTTGGGACAGGCGGTTAGCTACGAGCAGTACTTC. The rearrangement joins TRBV11-2 to TRBJ2-7, with 8 bases fitting TRBD1. CDR1 and CDR2 (germline): SGHAT, FQNNGV. Trimming removed 3 bases from V and 3 bases from J; junction bases left unmatched: 7. This CDR3 is built from 15 residues.

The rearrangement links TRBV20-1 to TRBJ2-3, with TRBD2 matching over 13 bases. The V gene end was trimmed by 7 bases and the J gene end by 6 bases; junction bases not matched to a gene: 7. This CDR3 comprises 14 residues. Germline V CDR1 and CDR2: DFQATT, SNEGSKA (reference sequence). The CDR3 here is CSGGTSGKADTQYF. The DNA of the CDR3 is TGCAGTGGGGGGACTAGCGGGAAAGCCGATACGCAGTATTTT.

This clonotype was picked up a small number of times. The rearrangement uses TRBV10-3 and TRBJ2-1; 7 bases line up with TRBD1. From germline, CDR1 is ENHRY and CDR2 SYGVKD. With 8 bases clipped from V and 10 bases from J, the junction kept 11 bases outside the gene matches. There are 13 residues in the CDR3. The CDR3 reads CAILGLLQGEQFF. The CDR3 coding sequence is TGTGCCATCTTAGGTCTCTTACAGGGGGAGCAGTTCTTC.

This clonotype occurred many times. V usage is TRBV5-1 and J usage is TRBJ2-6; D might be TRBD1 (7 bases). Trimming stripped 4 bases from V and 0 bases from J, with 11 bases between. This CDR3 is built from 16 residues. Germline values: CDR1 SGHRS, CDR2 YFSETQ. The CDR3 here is CASSQGGSSGANVLTF. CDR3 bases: TGCGCCAGCAGCCAGGGGGGTAGCTCTGGGGCCAACGTCCTGACTTTC.

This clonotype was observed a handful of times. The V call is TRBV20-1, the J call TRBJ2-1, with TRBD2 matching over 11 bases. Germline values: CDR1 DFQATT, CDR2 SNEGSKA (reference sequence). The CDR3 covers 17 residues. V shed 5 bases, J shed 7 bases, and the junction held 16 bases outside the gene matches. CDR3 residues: CSAGRLAGGKTANEQFF. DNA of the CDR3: TGCAGTGCTGGAAGATTAGCGGGAGGGAAAACCGCGAATGAGCAGTTCTTC.

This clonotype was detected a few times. Written as DNA, the CDR3 is TGTGCCAGCAGCTTAGGCCCAGGGACAGGGGGCTATGGCTACACCTTC. Its translation: CASSLGPGTGGYGYTF. The chain couples TRBV7-9 to TRBJ1-2; 11 nucleotides match TRBD1. The V gene end was trimmed by 1 base and the J gene end by 4 bases; junction bases not matched to a gene: 5. Germline-derived CDR1 and CDR2 are SEHNR and FQNEAQ (reference sequence). The length of the CDR3 is 16 residues.

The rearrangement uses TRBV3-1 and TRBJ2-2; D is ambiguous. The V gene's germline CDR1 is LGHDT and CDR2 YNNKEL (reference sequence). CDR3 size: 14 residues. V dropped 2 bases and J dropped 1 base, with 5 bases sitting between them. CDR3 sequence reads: CASSQMLNTGELFF. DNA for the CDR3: TGTGCCAGCAGCCAAATGTTGAACACCGGGGAGCTGTTTTTT.

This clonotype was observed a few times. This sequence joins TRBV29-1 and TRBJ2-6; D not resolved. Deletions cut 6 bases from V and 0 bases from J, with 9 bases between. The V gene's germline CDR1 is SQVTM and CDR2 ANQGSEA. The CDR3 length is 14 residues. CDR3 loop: CSVGPFSGANVLTF. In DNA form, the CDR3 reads TGCAGCGTAGGACCGTTCTCTGGGGCCAACGTCCTGACTTTC.

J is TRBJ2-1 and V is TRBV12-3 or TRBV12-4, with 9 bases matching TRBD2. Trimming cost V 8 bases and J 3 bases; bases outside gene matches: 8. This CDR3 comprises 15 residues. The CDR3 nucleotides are TGTGCCAGCTCCCTTGCGACTAGCGGCTACAATGAGCAGTTCTTC. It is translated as CASSLATSGYNEQFF.

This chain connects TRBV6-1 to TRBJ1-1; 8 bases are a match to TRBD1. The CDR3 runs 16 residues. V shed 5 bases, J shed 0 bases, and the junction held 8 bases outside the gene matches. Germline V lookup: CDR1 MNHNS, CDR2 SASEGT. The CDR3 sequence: CASSLSGGLMNTEAFF. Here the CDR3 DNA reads TGTGCCAGCAGTCTCTCAGGGGGCCTAATGAACACTGAAGCTTTCTTT.

CDR3 DNA sequence: TGCAGCGTTGAAGGAGGAGCGGGGGTCAGCACAGATACGCAGTATTTT. The encoded protein is CSVEGGAGVSTDTQYF. The chain couples TRBV29-1 to TRBJ2-3; the match to TRBD2 covers 8 bases. Unmatched junction bases numbered 6, after V lost 1 base and J lost 0 bases. CDR3 length equals 16 residues. The germline gives CDR1 SQVTM, CDR2 ANQGSEA.